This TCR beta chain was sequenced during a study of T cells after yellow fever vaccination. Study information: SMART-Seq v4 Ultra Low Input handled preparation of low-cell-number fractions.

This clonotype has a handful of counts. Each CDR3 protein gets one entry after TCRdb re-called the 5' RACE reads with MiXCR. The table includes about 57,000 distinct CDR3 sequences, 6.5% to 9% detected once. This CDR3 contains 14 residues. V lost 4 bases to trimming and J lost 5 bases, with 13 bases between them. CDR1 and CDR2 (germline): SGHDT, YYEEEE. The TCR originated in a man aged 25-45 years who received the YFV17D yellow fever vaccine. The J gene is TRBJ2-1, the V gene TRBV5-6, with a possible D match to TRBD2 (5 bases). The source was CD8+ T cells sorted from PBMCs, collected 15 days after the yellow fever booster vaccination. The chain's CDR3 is CASSQPGNNNEQFF. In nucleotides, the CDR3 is TGTGCCAGCAGCCAACCCGGGAATAACAATGAGCAGTTCTTC. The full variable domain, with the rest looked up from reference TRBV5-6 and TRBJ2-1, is DAGVTQSPTHLIKTRGQQVTLRCSPKSGHDTVSWYQQALGQGPQFIFQYYEEEERQRGNFPDRFSGHQFPNYSSELNVNALLLGDSALYLCASSQPGNNNEQFFGPGTRLTVL.